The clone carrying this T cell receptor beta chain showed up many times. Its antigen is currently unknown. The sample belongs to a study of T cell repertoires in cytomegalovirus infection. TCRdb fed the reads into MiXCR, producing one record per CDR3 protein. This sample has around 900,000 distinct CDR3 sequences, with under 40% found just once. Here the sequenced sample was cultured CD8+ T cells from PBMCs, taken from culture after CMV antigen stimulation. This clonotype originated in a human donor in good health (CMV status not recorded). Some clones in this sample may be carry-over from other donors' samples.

CDR3 loop: CASSPALQETQYF. The DNA for the CDR3 is TGTGCCAGCAGCCCAGCCCTCCAAGAGACCCAGTACTTC. The chain joins TRBV7-6 to TRBJ2-5; no clear D gene. The germline CDR1 and CDR2 sequences are SGHVS and FNYEAQ. V was cut by 5 bases and J by 1 base, with 8 bases left in between. The CDR3 spans 13 residues.